A single sample gave rise to the 5 T cell receptor beta chains below, sequenced in a study of identical twins. Each CDR3 protein gets one entry after TCRdb re-called the 5' RACE reads with MiXCR. In the table there are 600,000 to 700,000 distinct CDR3 sequences, 20% to 25% of which are singletons. These same data were also listed under a study on T cells expressing NK-cell markers.

Sequenced: PBMCs. The source of these receptors is a woman between 18 and 29 years old in good health.

This clonotype was seen at least ten times. This chain connects TRBV5-1 to TRBJ2-1; no clear D. Per the germline V gene, CDR1 is SGHRS and CDR2 is YFSETQ. Deletions cut 3 bases from V and 7 bases from J, with 11 bases between. There are 13 residues in the CDR3. Written as DNA, the CDR3 is TGCGCCAGCAGCTCAAATTCTGCGAATGAGCAGTTCTTC. It yields the protein CASSSNSANEQFF.

The CDR3 DNA is TGTGCCAGCAGCTTAGTCCGGCTAGCGGAGACGTCCGCGGGCACAGATACGCAGTATTTT. Its protein is CASSLVRLAETSAGTDTQYF. The gene calls are TRBV11-1 and TRBJ2-3; 7 nucleotides agree with TRBD2. This CDR3 region has 20 residues. The V segment lost 1 base and the J segment 1 base; nucleotides outside the gene matches: 17. Per germline, CDR1 SGHAT and CDR2 FQDESV (reference sequence).

This clonotype was seen ten or more times. The chain couples TRBV20-1 to TRBJ1-6; perhaps TRBD1 as D (5 bases). The CDR3 has 17 residues. The ends were cut back, 0 bases at V and 9 bases at J, with 21 bases in the middle. Germline V CDR1 and CDR2: DFQATT, SNEGSKA (reference sequence). The CDR3 nucleotides are TGCAGTGCTAGAGAGCTAGGAACGGGGGGTTGGATTTCACCCCTCCACTTT. Protein: CSARELGTGGWISPLHF.

The chain uses TRBV5-1 and TRBJ2-2; a possible D gene is TRBD2 (6 bases). The V and J ends lost 4 bases and 6 bases respectively, with 10 bases between them. There are 13 residues in the CDR3. In germline, CDR1 is SGHRS, CDR2 YFSETQ. The CDR3 region has the DNA TGCGCCAGCAGCGGCAGGGAGGCCGGGGAGCTGTTTTTT. Translating gives CASSGREAGELFF.

This clonotype has a handful of counts. The rearrangement joins TRBV20-1 to TRBJ2-3, with TRBD2 identical over 11 bases. Trimming cost V 6 bases and J 3 bases; bases outside gene matches: 8. This CDR3 region has 15 residues. Germline V gene lookup returns CDR1 DFQATT and CDR2 SNEGSKA (reference sequence). The DNA for the CDR3 is TGCAGTGCGTATCTAGCGGGAGGCGCGACAGATACGCAGTATTTT. Translating it yields CSAYLAGGATDTQYF.